This TCR beta chain was recovered during a study of OX40 agonist ivuxolimab in advanced cancers. Looking at the study overall: Ivuxolimab, an antibody that agonizes OX40 (CD134), was administered to the patients.

Turning to this clone: Within the sample, other DNA sequences also encode this same CDR3.

The CDR3 consists of 17 residues. The junction had 9 bases not matched to a gene; V was cut back by 4 bases and J by 4 bases. Per the germline V gene, CDR1 is SGHAT and CDR2 is FQNNGV. Clones were sequenced by immunoSEQ multiplex PCR, and TCRdb holds only the in-frame ones, with some missing. Of tens of thousands of clones listed, around 83% are singletons. The clonotype was recovered from an adult with an advanced solid tumor such as melanoma, head and neck, liver or kidney cancer. The V gene is TRBV11-2, the J gene TRBJ2-1; 11 bases match TRBD2. The sequences come from CD4+ or CD8+ T cells sorted from blood, collected in a trial of the OX40 agonist ivuxolimab. In DNA, the CDR3 is TGTGCCAGCAGCTCCGGGACTAGCGGATATCTATACAATGAGCAGTTCTTC. It is translated as CASSSGTSGYLYNEQFF.